In this sample, the clone carrying this T cell receptor beta chain turned up once. The CDR3 length is 12 residues. Germline loops: CDR1 MDHEN, CDR2 SYDVKM. V was pared by 4 bases and J by 5 bases, with 1 base of the junction left unmatched. The sample comes from a study of blood T cell repertoires in COVID-19. Data came from immunoSEQ multiplex PCR; TCRdb stores just in-frame clones and leaves some out. The sample carries 200,000 to 250,000 clones, 92% recorded once. This TCR was recovered from a man aged 55 to 70 with COVID-19, enrolled during active disease. The genes are TRBV28 and TRBJ1-1; the match to TRBD1 covers 7 bases. The specimen sequenced was peripheral blood. The CDR3 region has the DNA TGTGCCAGCAGTTCAGGGGGAACTGAAGCTTTCTTT. This gives the protein CASSSGGTEAFF.